One and the same sample provided the 17 T cell receptor beta chains below, sequenced in a study of a mutant IDH1 vaccine in newly diagnosed glioma. TCRdb's table, derived via immunoSEQ multiplex PCR, lists solely in-frame clones and lacks some. This sample carries roughly 62,000 clones, approximately 89% of them seen once, and the ten largest clones take under 2%. Time point denoted: week 11, during vaccination. Alongside topical imiquimod, each dose of vaccine comprised 300 ug of mutant IDH1 20-mer peptide. For these receptors, no antigen is known. Sequenced material: PBMCs, taken from a glioma patient whose treatment included an IDH1 peptide vaccine. These TCRs come from a man aged 40-49 years with glioma.

V usage is TRBV5-1 and J usage is TRBJ2-5; D may be TRBD2 (5 bases). CDR3 length equals 15 residues. Looked up from germline, CDR1 is SGHRS and CDR2 is YFSETQ. Trimming took off 4 bases at V and 4 bases at J, with 17 bases between the two ends. CDR3 sequence: CASSLSPGRGETQYF. CDR3 in DNA: TGCGCCAGCAGCCTCAGCCCGGGAAGAGGAGAGACCCAGTACTTC.

The table lists this clone with a count of one. The rearrangement links TRBV4-3 to TRBJ2-3; D possibly corresponds to TRBD2 (5 bases). Trimming removed 2 bases from V and 3 bases from J, with 6 bases in between. Germline lookup yields CDR1 LGHNA and CDR2 YSLEER. The CDR3 covers 13 residues. CDR3 sequence: CASSQRRTDTQYF. The CDR3 DNA follows: TGCGCCAGCAGCCAACGGAGGACAGATACGCAGTATTTT.

This clone was seen only once. The chain combines TRBV19 with TRBJ2-3, with 14 bases identical to TRBD2. The V and J ends lost 6 bases and 5 bases, in that order; junction bases with no gene match: 4. This CDR3 is built from 15 residues. Germline CDR1 and CDR2: LNHDA and SQIVND (reference sequence). The CDR3 here is CASRRLAGGQDTQYF. DNA for the CDR3: TGTGCCAGTAGGAGACTAGCGGGAGGGCAAGATACGCAGTATTTT.

On this clone: This CDR3 is also generated by other DNA sequences in the sample. CDR3 protein: CASSLDREGTEAFF. CDR3 DNA sequence: TGTGCCAGCAGTTTAGACAGGGAGGGAACTGAAGCTTTCTTT. The chain is built from TRBV28 and TRBJ1-1; 7 nucleotides line up with TRBD1. This CDR3 comprises 14 residues. Looked up from germline, CDR1 is MDHEN and CDR2 is SYDVKM. J gave up 5 bases and V 2 bases, and 5 bases lay outside the gene matches.

Only one count was recorded for this clone. The rearrangement uses TRBV6-6 and TRBJ1-3, with unresolved D. The germline V gene encodes CDR1 MNHNY and CDR2 SVGAGI (reference sequence). V was pared by 8 bases and J by 0 bases, with 8 bases between. The CDR3 is made up of 13 amino acids. The CDR3 reads CASYPASGNTIYF. DNA for the CDR3: TGTGCCAGCTATCCAGCCTCTGGAAACACCATATATTTT.

This clone appeared a few times. The chain employs TRBV15 and TRBJ1-1; D is ambiguous. Trimming removed 6 bases at V and 2 bases at J, with 10 bases between. CDR3 length: 13 amino acids. Germline loops: CDR1 LNHNV, CDR2 YYDKDF (reference sequence). The CDR3 sequence: CATRKSDNTEAFF. CDR3 nucleotides: TGTGCCACCAGGAAGAGCGATAACACTGAAGCTTTCTTT.

This clone came up once. This chain joins TRBV18 and TRBJ1-2; TRBD1 might be the D (6 bases). The ends were cut back, 3 bases at V and 3 bases at J, with 11 bases in the middle. Germline V gene data show CDR1 as KGHSH and CDR2 as LQKENI. There are 14 residues in the CDR3. DNA for the CDR3: TGTGCCAGCTCACCGGGACAAGGGCACTATGGCTACACCTTC. Translated: CASSPGQGHYGYTF.

The chain combines TRBV5-1 with TRBJ2-5; 8 nucleotides match TRBD2. The V and J ends lost 2 bases and 3 bases, in that order; junction bases with no gene match: 6. This CDR3 spans 15 amino acids. Germline CDR1 SGHRS, CDR2 YFSETQ. CDR3 in DNA: TGCGCCAGCAGCTTCGGGGGGGGCCCCGAAGAGACCCAGTACTTC. This codes for CASSFGGGPEETQYF.

The chain has TRBV25-1 and TRBJ2-5, with D maybe TRBD1 (5 bases). The J call is doubtful: the DNA matches TRBJ2-7 better. This CDR3 has 13 amino acids. Germline lookup yields CDR1 MGHDK and CDR2 SYGVNS. As DNA, the CDR3 is TGTGCCAGCACCCCCACGGGCAGGGCCGAGCAGTACTTC. Protein: CASTPTGRAEQYF.

In this sample, this clone turned up a few times. Other DNA sequences in the same sample also yield this CDR3. The V gene is TRBV19, the J gene TRBJ1-2; D is perhaps TRBD1 (6 bases). Trimming stripped 5 bases from V and 2 bases from J, with 9 bases between. This CDR3 has 13 amino acids. Per germline, CDR1 LNHDA and CDR2 SQIVND (reference sequence). The chain's CDR3 is CASSPQGNYGYTF. The CDR3, as DNA: TGTGCCAGTAGTCCCCAGGGGAACTATGGCTACACCTTC.

This sequence joins TRBV28 and TRBJ2-2; 7 nucleotides match TRBD2. Looked up from germline, CDR1 is MDHEN and CDR2 is SYDVKM. Losses at the gene ends were 10 bases for V and 5 bases for J; bases not matched to a gene: 7. CDR3 length equals 13 residues. The CDR3: CATRVGGTGELFF. The CDR3 region has the DNA TGTGCCACCCGAGTGGGGGGGACCGGGGAGCTGTTTTTT.

This rearrangement joins TRBV6-4 to TRBJ2-7, with D maybe TRBD1 (5 bases). The CDR3 spans 20 residues. V was pared by 5 bases and J by 3 bases, with 32 bases between. CDR1 and CDR2 from the germline V gene are MRHNA and SNTAGT. The CDR3 reads CASSPPPPSGSPETDYEQYV. In nucleotides, the CDR3 is TGTGCCAGCAGTCCACCCCCGCCTAGTGGTAGCCCAGAGACAGACTACGAGCAGTACGTC.

The chain recombines TRBV11-2 with TRBJ2-2; D possibly uses TRBD1 or TRBD2 (6 bases each). Germline V gives CDR1 SGHAT, CDR2 FQNNGV. This CDR3 region has 16 residues. The germline V and J ends were trimmed by 5 bases and 6 bases, with 19 bases remaining between them. CDR3 amino acids: CASSPTGGRYAGELFF. The DNA of the CDR3 is TGTGCCAGCAGCCCGACCGGGGGCCGGTACGCCGGGGAGCTGTTTTTT.

In nucleotides, the CDR3 is TGTGCCAGCATCCCTGACTACGAGCAGTACTTC. Residues: CASIPDYEQYF. V usage is TRBV11-1 and J usage is TRBJ2-7, with D unresolved. From germline, CDR1 is SGHAT and CDR2 FQDESV (reference sequence). There are 11 residues in the CDR3. V was cut by 7 bases and J by 3 bases, with 7 bases left in between.

The V and J genes are TRBV11-2 and TRBJ1-5; 9 bases are a match to TRBD1. The ends lost 4 bases at V and 2 bases at J; junction bases unmatched: 0. The CDR3 contains 14 residues. Germline assignment: CDR1 SGHAT and CDR2 FQNNGV. The CDR3 reads CASSWTGGNQPQHF. CDR3 bases: TGTGCCAGCAGCTGGACAGGGGGCAATCAGCCCCAGCATTTT.

The chain is built from TRBV5-6 and TRBJ1-3; a possible D gene is TRBD1 (5 bases). The V end lost 6 bases, the J end lost 3 bases, and 22 bases lay between the germline ends. Germline CDR1 is SGHDT and CDR2 is YYEEEE. This CDR3 is built from 17 residues. CDR3: CASTDNRRGGHGNTIYF. For the CDR3, the DNA is TGTGCCAGCACCGACAACAGGCGGGGGGGTCATGGAAACACCATATATTTT.

The chain has TRBV25-1 and TRBJ2-1; TRBD2 is a possible D gene (5 bases). Germline V CDR1 and CDR2: MGHDK, SYGVNS. Trimming shortened V by 4 bases and J by 9 bases, and 19 bases separated the two germline ends. The CDR3 is made up of 15 amino acids. The CDR3 DNA sequence: TGTGCCAGCAGTGCCTCCGAAGTGGTACTAGTTGAGCAGTTCTTC. It encodes CASSASEVVLVEQFF.